One sample yielded the 13 T cell receptor beta chains listed below, sequenced in a study of shared clonotypes between healthy human individuals. This table comes from immunoSEQ multiplex PCR, and its TCRdb copy is limited to in-frame clones, with some not included. The table records 2 million to 2.5 million clones, around 95% of them present only once. Sequenced input: naive CD4+ T cells sorted from blood. The sample's subset: CD45RA+ positively selected. These TCRs come from a man between 18 and 29 years old in good health.

V and J are TRBV5-1 and TRBJ2-5; TRBD2 might be the D (6 bases). Germline V gene sequence: CDR1 SGHRS, CDR2 YFSETQ. The V gene lost 3 bases and the J gene lost 11 bases, with 23 bases spanning the gap. CDR3 size: 15 residues. CDR3 nucleotide sequence: TGCGCCAGCAGCTCCTCCCCTGATCTAGGCGGGATACAGTACTTC. Amino acids: CASSSSPDLGGIQYF.

This clone has only one observation. The chain employs TRBV5-1 and TRBJ2-1; 9 nucleotides agree with TRBD2. V lost 1 base and J lost 4; bases outside the gene matches: 6. This CDR3 region has 16 residues. Germline CDR1 is SGHRS and CDR2 is YFSETQ. The CDR3 DNA sequence: TGCGCCAGCAGCTTGTTAGCGGGAGAGGCTTACAATGAGCAGTTCTTC. The encoded protein is CASSLLAGEAYNEQFF.

V is TRBV7-2 and J is TRBJ2-3; maybe TRBD1 (5 bases). The V end lost 1 base, the J end lost 6 bases, and 14 bases lay between the germline ends. Germline V gives CDR1 SGHTA, CDR2 FQGNSA. This CDR3 has 15 amino acids. CDR3 amino acids: CASSLVSYRGDTQYF. The CDR3 DNA reads as TGTGCCAGCAGCTTAGTCTCGTATAGGGGTGATACGCAGTATTTT.

The rearrangement uses TRBV30 and TRBJ1-2; the match to TRBD1 covers 7 bases. Losses at the gene ends were 2 bases for V and 4 bases for J; bases not matched to a gene: 16. CDR1 is GTSNPN and CDR2 is SVGIG in the germline V gene (reference sequence). This CDR3 has 17 residues. DNA of the CDR3: TGTGCCTGGAGTTTGACTATCTCCGGGACAGCTCTCTATGGCTACACCTTC. Its translation: CAWSLTISGTALYGYTF.

V usage is TRBV13 and J usage is TRBJ2-5; D is uncertain. The CDR3 consists of 13 residues. The germline V and J ends were trimmed by 3 bases and 4 bases, with 9 bases remaining between them. CDR1 and CDR2 from the germline V gene are PRHDT and FYEKMQ (reference sequence). The chain's CDR3 is CASSFPTAETQYF. The DNA of the CDR3 is TGTGCCAGCAGCTTCCCGACCGCAGAGACCCAGTACTTC.

The chain employs TRBV7-8 and TRBJ1-1; the D gene is possibly TRBD1 (6 bases). Germline V gene lookup returns CDR1 SGHVS and CDR2 FQNEAQ. CDR3 size: 14 residues. Trimming pared 7 bases from V and 1 base from J, leaving 13 bases between. This CDR3 is CASTEGGGNTEAFF. The CDR3 DNA reads as TGTGCCAGCACCGAGGGAGGGGGGAACACTGAAGCTTTCTTT. The full variable domain, its missing parts supplied by reference TRBV7-8 and TRBJ1-1, is GAGVSQSPRYKVAKRGQDVALRCDPISGHVSLFWYQQALGQGPEFLTYFQNEAQLDKSGLPSDRFFAERPEGSVSTLKIQRTQQEDSAVYLCASTEGGGNTEAFFGQGTRLTVV.

Details on this clone: The sample carries other DNA sequences with the same CDR3. CDR3 in amino acids: CASSWTSSYTGELFF. The CDR3 nucleotides read TGCGCCAGCAGCTGGACATCCAGTTACACCGGGGAGCTGTTTTTT. This rearrangement joins TRBV5-1 to TRBJ2-2, with D possibly being TRBD1 (5 bases). The CDR3 is 15 amino acids. CDR1 is SGHRS, CDR2 YFSETQ, per germline. V shed 3 bases and J shed 3 bases, with 12 bases lying between them.

This clone was detected only once. The junction departs from germline at one end; a sequencing error may be responsible. The gene calls are TRBV4-1 and TRBJ1-2; 7 bases match TRBD1. From germline, CDR1 is MGHRA and CDR2 YSYEKL. CDR3 size: 15 residues. The CDR3: CVSSQDGTANYGYTF. CDR3 nucleotides: TGCGTCAGCAGCCAAGACGGGACAGCGAACTATGGCTACACCTTC.

The chain couples TRBV28 to TRBJ2-5; no reliable D call. Germline assignment: CDR1 MDHEN and CDR2 SYDVKM. Trimming cost V 10 bases and J 1 base, with 7 bases left between them. CDR3 length equals 11 residues. CDR3 protein: CATTVQETQYF. CDR3 bases: TGTGCCACTACCGTCCAAGAGACCCAGTACTTC.

The chain combines TRBV25-1 with TRBJ2-1; TRBD2 matches 8 bases. Germline CDR1 and CDR2: MGHDK and SYGVNS. The CDR3 has 14 residues. The V gene end was trimmed by 5 bases and the J gene end by 6 bases; junction bases not matched to a gene: 6. This chain's CDR3 is CASSFAGGPNEQFF. The CDR3 DNA follows: TGTGCCAGCAGTTTTGCGGGGGGCCCCAATGAGCAGTTCTTC. Variable domain in full (rest from reference TRBV25-1 and TRBJ2-1): EADIYQTPRYLVIGTGKKITLECSQTMGHDKMYWYQQDPGMELHLIHYSYGVNSTEKGDLSSESTVSRIRTEHFPLTLESARPSHTSQYLCASSFAGGPNEQFFGPGTRLTVL.

The rearrangement joins TRBV2 to TRBJ2-7, with a tentative D call TRBD2 (6 bases). CDR3 length: 16 residues. V lost 6 bases, J lost 9 bases, and 27 bases lay in between. The V gene's germline CDR1 is SNHLY and CDR2 FYNNEI. CDR3 sequence (DNA): TGTGCCAGCAGGAGCCCACTAGCAACCCGCTACCCTAGGCAGTACTTC. Protein: CASRSPLATRYPRQYF.

The table lists this clone with a count of one. The chain couples TRBV6-5 to TRBJ1-5; TRBD1 matches 7 bases. V gave up 6 bases and J gave up 4 bases; unmatched junction bases: 6. Germline V gene data show CDR1 as MNHEY and CDR2 as SVGAGI. This CDR3 comprises 14 residues. Written as DNA, the CDR3 is TGTGCCAGCAGGGCCGGGACAGCTAATCAGCCCCAGCATTTT. It translates to CASRAGTANQPQHF.

This clone was counted once. The chain combines TRBV10-3 with TRBJ2-3; 9 bases map to TRBD2. Germline-derived CDR1 and CDR2 are ENHRY and SYGVKD. The J segment lost 2 bases and the V segment lost 0 bases, leaving 9 bases of the junction unmatched. This CDR3 region has 18 residues. CDR3 bases: TGTGCCATCAGTGAGTCGAGAGTAGCGGGGGATTTCACAGATACGCAGTATTTT. This translates into CAISESRVAGDFTDTQYF.